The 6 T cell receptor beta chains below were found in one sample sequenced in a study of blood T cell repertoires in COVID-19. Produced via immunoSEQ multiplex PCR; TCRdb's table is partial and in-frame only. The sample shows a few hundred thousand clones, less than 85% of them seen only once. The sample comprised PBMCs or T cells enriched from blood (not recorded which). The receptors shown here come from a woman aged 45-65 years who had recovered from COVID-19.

CDR3 amino acids: CASSLAGDGAFF. CDR3 coding DNA: TGTGCCAGCAGCTTAGCAGGGGATGGGGCTTTCTTT. The gene calls are TRBV7-6 and TRBJ1-1; a possible D gene is TRBD1 (5 bases). This CDR3 region has 12 residues. CDR1 and CDR2 from the germline V gene are SGHVS and FNYEAQ. The V gene lost 0 bases and the J gene lost 11 bases, with 10 bases spanning the gap.

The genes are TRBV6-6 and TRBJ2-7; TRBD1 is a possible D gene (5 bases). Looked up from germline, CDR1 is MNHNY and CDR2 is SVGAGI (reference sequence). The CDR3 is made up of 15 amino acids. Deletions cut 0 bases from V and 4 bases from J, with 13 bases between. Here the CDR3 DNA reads TGTGCCAGCAGTTACTCGCAGCAGGGTCGGTACGAGCAGTACTTC. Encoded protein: CASSYSQQGRYEQYF.

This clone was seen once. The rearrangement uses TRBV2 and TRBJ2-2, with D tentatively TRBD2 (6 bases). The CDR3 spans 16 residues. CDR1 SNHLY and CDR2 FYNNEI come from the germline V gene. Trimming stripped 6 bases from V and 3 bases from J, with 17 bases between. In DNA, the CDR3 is TGTGCCAGCAGGGGGCTTGAGCGGGTCTACACCGGGGAGCTGTTTTTT. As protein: CASRGLERVYTGELFF.

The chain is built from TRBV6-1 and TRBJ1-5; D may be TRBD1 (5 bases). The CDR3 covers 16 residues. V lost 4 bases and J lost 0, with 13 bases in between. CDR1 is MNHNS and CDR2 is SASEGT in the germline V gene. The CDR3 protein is CASSVRQRNSNQPQHF. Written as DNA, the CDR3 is TGTGCCAGCAGTGTCCGACAGAGGAATAGCAATCAGCCCCAGCATTTT.

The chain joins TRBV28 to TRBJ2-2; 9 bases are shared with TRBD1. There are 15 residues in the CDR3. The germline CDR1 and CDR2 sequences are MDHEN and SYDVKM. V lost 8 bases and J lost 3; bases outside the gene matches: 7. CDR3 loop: CASSTGGLYTGELFF. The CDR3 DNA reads TGTGCCAGCTCAACAGGGGGCCTATACACCGGGGAGCTGTTTTTT.

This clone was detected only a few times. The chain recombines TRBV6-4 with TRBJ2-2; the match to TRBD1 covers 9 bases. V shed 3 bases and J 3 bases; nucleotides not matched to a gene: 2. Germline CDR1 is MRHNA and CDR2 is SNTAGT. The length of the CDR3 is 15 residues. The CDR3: CASSEQGADTGELFF. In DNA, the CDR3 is TGTGCCAGCAGTGAACAGGGGGCTGACACCGGGGAGCTGTTTTTT.